This T cell receptor beta chain was captured by sequencing in a study of T cell repertoires in cytomegalovirus infection. About the study: From public TCR beta signatures came an indication of both CMV infection and matching HLA type. Study observations and caveats: The study found HLA-C-restricted CMV-specific TCR beta clonotypes dominating the ex vivo response.

V lost 2 bases to trimming and J lost 15 bases; unmatched junction nucleotides: 4. Germline V CDR1 and CDR2: SEHNR, FQNEAQ (reference sequence). The CDR3 has 11 amino acids. TCRdb re-analysed the reads in MiXCR, keeping a single row per CDR3 protein. The sample has roughly 200,000 distinct CDR3 sequences; 8% to 10% are singletons. This clonotype was observed many times. Its cognate antigen is unknown. The source material was PBMCs. The source of this sequence is a human donor in good health (CMV status not recorded). Some clones in this sample may be carry-over from other donors' samples. This sequence joins TRBV7-9 and TRBJ2-1, with 7 bases identical to TRBD1. The CDR3 sequence: CASSLHRGLFF. CDR3 coding DNA: TGTGCCAGCAGCTTACACAGGGGATTGTTCTTC.